A selection of T cell receptor beta chains follows, all from one sample in a study of shared clonotypes between healthy human individuals. Sequencing was performed with immunoSEQ multiplex PCR; in TCRdb, only in-frame clones are kept and a portion is missing. In the table there are some 630,000 clones, 55% to 75% of which are singletons. Sequenced: memory CD4+ T cells sorted from blood. The receptor set was obtained from a woman in her twenties or thirties in good health. The conserved cysteine and the conserved F or W are not part of the CDR3 here.

J gene | V gene | CDR3 protein
TRBJ1-5 | TRBV6-6 | ASSSGRINQPQH
TRBJ2-6 | TRBV18 | ASSPRTGGSSGANVLT
TRBJ2-1 | TRBV7-2 | ASSARGDNEQF
TRBJ2-1 | TRBV5-1 | ASSQLAGGSNEQF
TRBJ2-5 | TRBV19 | ASSIVYKETQY
TRBJ2-2 | TRBV6-6 | ASSYRGDGELF
TRBJ2-5 | TRBV5-1 | ASSQGLAGGLETQY
TRBJ1-5 | TRBV4-2 | ASSQERGSNQPQH
TRBJ2-7 | TRBV11-2 | ASSPRDRGTYEQY
TRBJ1-2 | TRBV6-1 | ASRQDTEYYGYT
TRBJ2-3 | TRBV7-2 | ASSLVLADTQY
TRBJ2-3 | TRBV25-1 | ASSDTFLGEADTQY
TRBJ2-7 | TRBV27 | ASSLKRATYEQY
TRBJ2-3 | TRBV6-5 | ASSYSWAGGADTQY
TRBJ2-7 | TRBV5-1 | ASSGQGRGYEQY
TRBJ1-4 | TRBV18 | ASSPPGIGEKLF
TRBJ1-2 | TRBV5-1 | ASSQEEGGSYGYT
TRBJ2-3 | TRBV21-1 | ASSLPGTSTDTQY
TRBJ1-1 | TRBV18 | ASSLLPGQGAQDTEAF
TRBJ2-2 | TRBV4-1 | ASRPRTSENTGELF
TRBJ1-5 | TRBV28 | ASNWMNQPQH
TRBJ2-5 | TRBV5-1 | ASSPLYQETQY
TRBJ2-3 | TRBV25-1 | ASSRLATDTQY
TRBJ1-5 | TRBV5-6 | ASSYRGPNQPQH
TRBJ2-7 | TRBV28 | ASSLRLQAEQY
TRBJ1-5 | TRBV19 | ASKIGQLNQPQH
TRBJ1-5 | TRBV19 | ASSIGPNQPQH